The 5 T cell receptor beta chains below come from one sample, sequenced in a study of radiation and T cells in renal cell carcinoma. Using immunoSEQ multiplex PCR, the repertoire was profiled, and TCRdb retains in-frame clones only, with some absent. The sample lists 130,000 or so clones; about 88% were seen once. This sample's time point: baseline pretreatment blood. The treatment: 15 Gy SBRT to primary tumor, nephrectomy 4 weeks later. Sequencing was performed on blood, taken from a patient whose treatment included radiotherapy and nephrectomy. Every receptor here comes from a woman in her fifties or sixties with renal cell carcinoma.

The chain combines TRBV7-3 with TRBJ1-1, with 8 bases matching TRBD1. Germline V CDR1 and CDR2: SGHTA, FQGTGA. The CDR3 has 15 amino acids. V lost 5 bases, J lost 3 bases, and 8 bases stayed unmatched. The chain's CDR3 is CASSPSGQGYTEAFF. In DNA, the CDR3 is TGTGCCAGCAGCCCCTCCGGACAGGGTTACACTGAAGCTTTCTTT.

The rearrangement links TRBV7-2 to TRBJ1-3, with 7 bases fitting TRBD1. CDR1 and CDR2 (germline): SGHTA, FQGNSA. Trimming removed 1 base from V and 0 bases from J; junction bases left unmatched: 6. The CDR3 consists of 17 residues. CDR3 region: CASSLVQGKFSGNTIYF. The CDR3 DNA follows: TGTGCCAGCAGCTTAGTACAGGGGAAATTCTCTGGAAACACCATATATTTT. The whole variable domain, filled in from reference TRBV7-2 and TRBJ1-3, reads GAGVSQSPSNKVTEKGKDVELRCDPISGHTALYWYRQSLGQGLEFLIYFQGNSAPDKSGLPSDRFSAERTGGSVSTLTIQRTQQEDSAVYLCASSLVQGKFSGNTIYFGEGSWLTVV.

CDR3: CASSNAGQNYGYTF. Written as DNA, the CDR3 is TGTGCCAGTTCGAATGCGGGACAGAACTATGGCTACACCTTC. V and J are TRBV19 and TRBJ1-2; 7 bases are a match to TRBD1. Trimming at V came to 8 bases and at J to 2 bases, leaving 8 bases not matched to a gene. The germline CDR1 and CDR2 sequences are LNHDA and SQIVND (reference sequence). The CDR3 runs 14 residues.

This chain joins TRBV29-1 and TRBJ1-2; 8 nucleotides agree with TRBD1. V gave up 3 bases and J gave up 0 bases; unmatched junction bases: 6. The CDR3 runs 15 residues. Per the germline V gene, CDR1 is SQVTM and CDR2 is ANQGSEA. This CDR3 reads CSVDVRDRSNYGYTF. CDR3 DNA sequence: TGCAGCGTTGATGTCCGGGACAGGTCTAACTATGGCTACACCTTC. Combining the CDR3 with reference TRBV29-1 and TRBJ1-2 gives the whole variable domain SAVISQKPSRDICQRGTSLTIQCQVDSQVTMMFWYRQQPGQSLTLIATANQGSEATYESGFVIDKFPISRPNLTFSTLTVSNMSPEDSSIYLCSVDVRDRSNYGYTFGSGTRLTVV.

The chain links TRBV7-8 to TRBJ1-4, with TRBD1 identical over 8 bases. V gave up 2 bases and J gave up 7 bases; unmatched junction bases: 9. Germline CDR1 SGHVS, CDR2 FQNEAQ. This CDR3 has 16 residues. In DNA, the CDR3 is TGTGCCAGCAGCTTAAGAAGGACAGGGTCGGTTGAAAAACTGTTTTTT. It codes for CASSLRRTGSVEKLFF. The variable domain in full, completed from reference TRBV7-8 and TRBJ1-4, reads GAGVSQSPRYKVAKRGQDVALRCDPISGHVSLFWYQQALGQGPEFLTYFQNEAQLDKSGLPSDRFFAERPEGSVSTLKIQRTQQEDSAVYLCASSLRRTGSVEKLFFGSGTQLSVL.